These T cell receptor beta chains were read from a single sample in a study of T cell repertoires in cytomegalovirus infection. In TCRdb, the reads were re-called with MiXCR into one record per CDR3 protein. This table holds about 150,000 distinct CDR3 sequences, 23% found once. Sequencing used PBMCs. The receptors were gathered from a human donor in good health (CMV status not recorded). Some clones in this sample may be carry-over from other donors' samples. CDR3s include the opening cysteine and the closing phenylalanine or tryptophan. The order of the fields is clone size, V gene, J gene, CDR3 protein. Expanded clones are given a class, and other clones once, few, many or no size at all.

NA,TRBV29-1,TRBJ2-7,CSVQEDSYEQYF
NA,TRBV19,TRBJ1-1,CATIPAGWGTEAFF
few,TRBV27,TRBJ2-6,CASSGLSGANVLTF
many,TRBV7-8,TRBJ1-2,CASSSLDGTEVIYGYTF
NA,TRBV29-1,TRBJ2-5,CSVGQSQETQYF
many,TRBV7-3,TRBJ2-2,CASSLIAPRRGANTGELFF
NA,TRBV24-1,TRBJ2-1,CATSDYRESYNEQFF
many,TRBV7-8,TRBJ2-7,CASSLVLTGGGYEQYF
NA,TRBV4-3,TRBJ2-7,CASSQEELGGNSYEQYF
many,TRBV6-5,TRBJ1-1,CASRGQEFTEAFF
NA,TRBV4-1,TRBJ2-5,CASSQERGGGPPYQETQYF
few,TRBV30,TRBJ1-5,CAWSKDSHSNQPQHF
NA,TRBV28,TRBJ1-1,CASRQRGNTEAFF
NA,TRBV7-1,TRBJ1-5,CASAGLGRGQPQHF
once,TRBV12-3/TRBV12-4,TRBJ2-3,CASSLGSGGRDTQYF
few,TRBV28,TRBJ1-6,CASSSNSPLHF
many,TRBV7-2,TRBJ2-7,CASSFGLLGEQYF
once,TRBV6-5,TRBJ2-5,CASSYGQVSQETQYF
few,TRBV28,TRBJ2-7,CASSFASSGGDEQYF
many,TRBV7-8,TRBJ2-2,CASSLEGKSYGELFF
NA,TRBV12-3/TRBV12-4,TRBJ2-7,CASKTAVGETYEQYF
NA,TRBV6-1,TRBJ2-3,CASSRDRVSTQYF
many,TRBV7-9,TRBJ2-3,CASSSRDRGTDTQYF
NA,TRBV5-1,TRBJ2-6,CASSSAQGSGANVLTF
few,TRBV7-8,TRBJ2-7,CASSLYRGDEQYF
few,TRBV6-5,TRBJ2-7,CASRKRSLQGSSSYEQYF
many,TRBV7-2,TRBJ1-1,CASSLQGVGTEAFF
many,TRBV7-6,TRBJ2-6,CASSLDGARANVLTF
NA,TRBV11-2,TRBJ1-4,CASSLDGQGINEKLFF
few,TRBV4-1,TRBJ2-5,CASSHPLRSSGGLGPQETQYF